Below, one T cell receptor beta chain is given with its context. The antigen is not known. CDR3 size: 12 residues. V was trimmed by 3 bases and J by 9 bases, leaving 11 bases between them. The source of the sample is a study of T cells after yellow fever vaccination. On the study more broadly: The authors prepared low-cell-number fractions using SMART-Seq v4 Ultra Low Input.

In TCRdb, the 5' RACE reads were re-called with MiXCR into one record per CDR3 protein. The data contain about 260,000 distinct CDR3 sequences, approximately 13% of them seen just once; the ten biggest clones take up less than 0.55%. Overall study results and limits: Most primary-vaccination clones recurred post-booster (roughly 96% CD4, roughly 90% CD8). When the response was secondary, it was weaker but reached its peak faster, day 5 versus 15. The presence of abundant clonotypes contaminating from the bulk population was possible in FACS-sorted repertoires.

This material consisted of CD4+ T cells sorted from PBMCs, taken 45 days after the yellow fever booster vaccination. This receptor was identified in a man aged 25 to 45 who received the YFV17D yellow fever vaccine. The chain joins TRBV12-3 or TRBV12-4 to TRBJ1-2; no definite D call. This CDR3 reads CASSFFPASYTF. In DNA, the CDR3 is TGTGCCAGCAGTTTTTTCCCGGCGAGCTACACCTTC.